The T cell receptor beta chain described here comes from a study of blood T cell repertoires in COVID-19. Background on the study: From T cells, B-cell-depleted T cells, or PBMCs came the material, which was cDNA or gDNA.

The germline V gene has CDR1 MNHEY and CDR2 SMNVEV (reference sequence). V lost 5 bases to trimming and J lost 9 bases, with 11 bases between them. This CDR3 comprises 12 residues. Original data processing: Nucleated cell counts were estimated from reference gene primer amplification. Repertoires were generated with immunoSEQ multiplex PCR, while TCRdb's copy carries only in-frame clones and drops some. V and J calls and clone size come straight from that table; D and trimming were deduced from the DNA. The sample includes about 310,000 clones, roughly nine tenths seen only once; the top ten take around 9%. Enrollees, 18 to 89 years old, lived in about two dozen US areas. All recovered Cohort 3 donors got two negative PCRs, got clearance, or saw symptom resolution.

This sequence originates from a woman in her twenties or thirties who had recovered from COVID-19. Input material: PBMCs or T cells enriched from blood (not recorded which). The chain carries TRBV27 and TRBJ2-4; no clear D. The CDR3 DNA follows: TGTGCCAGCAGTAACAGCCCGCCCATTCAGTACTTC. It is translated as CASSNSPPIQYF.